The clone carrying this T cell receptor (beta chain) was seen ten or more times. Each patient went into thyroid surgery without having received any treatment. This sample was taken from a study of metastatic and nonmetastatic thyroid tumors. Study context: Thyroid patients, malignant and benign, had repertoires compared across blood and tumor or nodule tissue.

The V gene's germline CDR1 is KGHDR and CDR2 SFDVKD. V was cut by 5 bases and J by 0 bases, with 15 bases left in between. The CDR3 is made up of 16 amino acids. Per the original data handling: To classify distant metastasis in papillary thyroid cancer, a model was built from CDR3 differences across clinicopathological groups. TCRdb reprocessed the PCR reads via MiXCR. The V and J calls and clone size are TCRdb's, not the authors'. The sample comprises 50,000 to 65,000 clones, less than 5% of which are singletons, and around 24% rests with the top ten. Sequences were obtained from blood. This sequence joins TRBV24-1 and TRBJ1-1; no clear D. This TCR was recovered from a female donor with papillary thyroid cancer or a benign thyroid nodule (not recorded which). Some clones in this sample may be carry-over from other donors' samples. The CDR3: CATSAGRAIMNTEAFF. In DNA form, the CDR3 reads TGTGCCACCAGTGCGGGGAGGGCCATCATGAACACTGAAGCTTTCTTT.